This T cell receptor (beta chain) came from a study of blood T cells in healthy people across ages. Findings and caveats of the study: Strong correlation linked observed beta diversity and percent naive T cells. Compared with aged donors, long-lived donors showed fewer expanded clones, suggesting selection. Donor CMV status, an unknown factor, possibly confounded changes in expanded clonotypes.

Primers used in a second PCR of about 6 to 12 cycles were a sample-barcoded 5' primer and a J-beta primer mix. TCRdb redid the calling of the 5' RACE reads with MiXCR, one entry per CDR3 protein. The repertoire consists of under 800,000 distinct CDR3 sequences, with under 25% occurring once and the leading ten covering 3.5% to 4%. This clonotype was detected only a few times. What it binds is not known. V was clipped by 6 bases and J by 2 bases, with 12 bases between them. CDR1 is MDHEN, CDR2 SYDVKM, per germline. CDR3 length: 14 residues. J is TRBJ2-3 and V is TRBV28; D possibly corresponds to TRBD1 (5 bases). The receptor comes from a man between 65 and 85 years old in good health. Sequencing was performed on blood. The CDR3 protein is CASSLPDNTDTQYF. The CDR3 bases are TGTGCCAGCAGCCTCCCGGACAACACAGATACGCAGTATTTT.